The rows below give T cell receptor beta chains drawn from one sample of a study of blood T cell repertoires in COVID-19. Data came from immunoSEQ multiplex PCR; TCRdb stores just in-frame clones and leaves some out. Here the sample spans roughly 330,000 clones, more than 80% being singletons. Sequences were obtained from peripheral blood. Every receptor here comes from a man between 18 and 29 years old who had recovered from COVID-19. Both conserved end residues are part of each CDR3. A D gene is named only where the DNA matches it firmly. The size entry is marked missing in some rows and otherwise reads once, few, many or a size class.

NA	NA	TRBJ1-1	TRBV27	TGTGCCAGCAGTTCCCGGGACAAGCCCACTGAAGCTTTCTTT	CASSSRDKPTEAFF
NA	NA	TRBJ2-5	TRBV14	TGTGCCAGCAGCCAAGATATGTCCCCGAGGGTAGAGACCCAGTACTTC	CASSQDMSPRVETQYF
TRBD1	few	TRBJ1-5	TRBV7-9	TGTGCCAGCAGCTTAGGGCCCTCAGGGGGAAATCAGCCCCAGCATTTT	CASSLGPSGGNQPQHF
NA	NA	TRBJ2-1	TRBV19	TGTGCCAGTAGGGGTCCTAGGAGTCTCAATGAGCAGTTCTTC	CASRGPRSLNEQFF
NA	NA	TRBJ2-3	TRBV7-8	TGTGCCAGCAGCCCTCGGACAGTCATTAGCACAGATACGCAGTATTTT	CASSPRTVISTDTQYF
NA	NA	TRBJ2-1	TRBV4-1	TGCGCCAGCAGCCATACACCTACCCTGGGGAGCGAGCAGTTCTTC	CASSHTPTLGSEQFF
NA	NA	TRBJ2-1	TRBV27	TGTGCCAGCAGTTCCGTGAGTCGATACAATGAGCAGTTCTTC	CASSSVSRYNEQFF
TRBD1	NA	TRBJ2-7	TRBV5-6	TGTGCCAGCAGCTCGGACAGGACCTCCTACGAGCAGTACTTC	CASSSDRTSYEQYF
NA	NA	TRBJ2-7	TRBV7-2	TGTGCCAGCAGCTCCCGAGTGTCGGACGAGCAGTACTTC	CASSSRVSDEQYF
NA	NA	TRBJ2-1	TRBV18	TGTGCCAGCTTCTCGGCGGGTGAGCAGTTCTTC	CASFSAGEQFF
TRBD1	NA	TRBJ2-7	TRBV18	TGTGCCAGCTCACTCGGGACAGTGGCGGGCGAGCAGTACTTC	CASSLGTVAGEQYF
TRBD2	NA	TRBJ2-3	TRBV5-1	TGCGCCAGCAGCCTCCCCCCGGGACTAGCGGGAGGGCGTACGCAGTATTTT	CASSLPPGLAGGRTQYF
TRBD2	NA	TRBJ2-3	TRBV30	TGTGCCTGGAGCCCCAGACTAGCGGGAGGTGCAGATACGCAGTATTTT	CAWSPRLAGGADTQYF
TRBD1	NA	TRBJ1-2	TRBV14	TGTGCCAGCAGCCAAGAGATAGGGGGCCCTCTCTGGGGCTACACCTTC	CASSQEIGGPLWGYTF
NA	NA	TRBJ1-3	TRBV30	TGTGCCTGGGATATGGCGGACACCATATATTTT	CAWDMADTIYF
TRBD2	NA	TRBJ2-2	TRBV7-3	TGTGCCAGCAGCCCCCCTAGCGGGGCCGGGGAGCTGTTTTTT	CASSPPSGAGELFF
TRBD1	NA	TRBJ2-7	TRBV3-1/TRBV3-2	TGTGCCAGCAGCCTTCCGGGACAGGGGTACGAGCAGTACTTC	CASSLPGQGYEQYF
NA	NA	TRBJ1-1	TRBV10-3	TGTGCCATCAGCCAGGGTACAACTGAAGCTTTCTTT	CAISQGTTEAFF
NA	NA	TRBJ2-5	TRBV7-2	TGTGCCAGCAGCTTAGACCGGGGGAGGGAGACCCAGTACTTC	CASSLDRGRETQYF
NA	NA	TRBJ2-1	TRBV5-1	TGCGCCAGCAGCTCCGACAGCCCGAGCTCCTACAATGAGCAGTTCTTC	CASSSDSPSSYNEQFF
NA	once	TRBJ2-1	TRBV7-2	TGTGCCAGCAGCCCGCAGGCCCAAAGGAATGAGCAGTTCTTC	CASSPQAQRNEQFF
NA	NA	TRBJ2-1	TRBV10-2	TGCGCCAGCAGTGATGCGTCCTACAATGAGCAGTTCTTC	CASSDASYNEQFF